This T cell receptor (beta chain) was sequenced in a study of blood T cell repertoires in COVID-19. On the study more broadly: Sites across the United States, Italy and Spain contributed samples from acute and convalescent COVID-19. From T cells, B-cell-depleted T cells, or PBMCs came the material, which was cDNA or gDNA.

The age range of participants was 18 to 89 years, with residence in under 25 US areas. Under the authors' procedure: Reference gene primer amplification yielded estimated nucleated cell counts. Clones were read by immunoSEQ multiplex PCR, and TCRdb kept only the in-frame ones, dropping some. The V and J calls and clone size are taken from that table; D and trimming were inferred from the DNA. The sample carries about 280,000 clones, about 90% recorded once. CDR1 LGHNT and CDR2 FRNRAP come from the germline V gene. Trimming removed 0 bases from V and 1 base from J; junction bases left unmatched: 7. This CDR3 has 18 residues.

This chain links TRBV12-5 with TRBJ2-1, with 9 bases aligning to TRBD2. The sample comprised PBMCs or T cells enriched from blood (not recorded which). The TCR was taken from a woman between 18 and 29 years old with acute COVID-19. The CDR3, as DNA: TGTGCTAGTGGTTTGGTAATTAGCGGGAGCTTTTCCTACAATGAGCAGTTCTTC. This sequence encodes CASGLVISGSFSYNEQFF.